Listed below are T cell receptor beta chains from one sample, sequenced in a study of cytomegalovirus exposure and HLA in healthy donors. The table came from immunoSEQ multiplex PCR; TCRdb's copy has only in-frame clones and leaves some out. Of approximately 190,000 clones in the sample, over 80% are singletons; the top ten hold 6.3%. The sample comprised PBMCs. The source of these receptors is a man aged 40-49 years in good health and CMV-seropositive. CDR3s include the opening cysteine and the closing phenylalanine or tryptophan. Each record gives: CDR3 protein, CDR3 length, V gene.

cdr3_aa: CASSEGLAGGNEQFF
cdr3_length: 15
v_call: TRBV2

cdr3_aa: CASSEGLAGYQETQYF
cdr3_length: 16
v_call: TRBV2

cdr3_aa: CAWGTASYEQYF
cdr3_length: 12
v_call: TRBV30

cdr3_aa: CASRYQGITTNEKLFF
cdr3_length: 16
v_call: TRBV28

cdr3_aa: CSSSEGGEQYF
cdr3_length: 11
v_call: TRBV7-9

cdr3_aa: CASSPQGGGSYEQYF
cdr3_length: 15
v_call: TRBV7-9

cdr3_aa: CASSAGQIYGYTF
cdr3_length: 13
v_call: TRBV5-6

cdr3_aa: CAWSVPAVGVPYEQYF
cdr3_length: 16
v_call: TRBV30

cdr3_aa: CASIQTGFKAGELFF
cdr3_length: 15
v_call: TRBV5-6

cdr3_aa: CAWSPRDSFPYEQYF
cdr3_length: 15
v_call: TRBV30

cdr3_aa: CASSTRQGGDSNQPQHF
cdr3_length: 17
v_call: TRBV7-9

cdr3_aa: CASLGQVYNEQFF
cdr3_length: 13
v_call: TRBV28

cdr3_aa: CASSAWDRGRKTYEQYF
cdr3_length: 17
v_call: TRBV21-1

cdr3_aa: CASRPYGGLSYNEQFF
cdr3_length: 16
v_call: TRBV19

cdr3_aa: CASSLRQSGGAGTDTQYF
cdr3_length: 18
v_call: TRBV7-9

cdr3_aa: CASSQGRTGRFTDTQYF
cdr3_length: 17
v_call: TRBV4-3